One T cell receptor (beta chain) is described in this entry. Germline loops: CDR1 MNHEY, CDR2 SVGAGI. V was cut by 6 bases and J by 7 bases, with 16 bases left in between. The CDR3 is 14 amino acids. The entry originates in a study of cytomegalovirus exposure and HLA in healthy donors. Amplification used 60 Vbeta primers and 13 Jbeta primers. Clones were sequenced by immunoSEQ multiplex PCR, and TCRdb holds only the in-frame ones, with some missing. The sample includes approximately 170,000 clones, around 85% of them seen just once. This TCR was sampled from a boy aged 2 to 9 in good health and CMV-seronegative. The chain recombines TRBV6-5 with TRBJ1-5; a weak D match, TRBD1 (5 bases). The sample taken for sequencing was PBMCs. The CDR3 DNA is TGTGCCAGCAGCAACGGGGGGTTAGGGCAGCCCCAGCATTTT. Translation: CASSNGGLGQPQHF.